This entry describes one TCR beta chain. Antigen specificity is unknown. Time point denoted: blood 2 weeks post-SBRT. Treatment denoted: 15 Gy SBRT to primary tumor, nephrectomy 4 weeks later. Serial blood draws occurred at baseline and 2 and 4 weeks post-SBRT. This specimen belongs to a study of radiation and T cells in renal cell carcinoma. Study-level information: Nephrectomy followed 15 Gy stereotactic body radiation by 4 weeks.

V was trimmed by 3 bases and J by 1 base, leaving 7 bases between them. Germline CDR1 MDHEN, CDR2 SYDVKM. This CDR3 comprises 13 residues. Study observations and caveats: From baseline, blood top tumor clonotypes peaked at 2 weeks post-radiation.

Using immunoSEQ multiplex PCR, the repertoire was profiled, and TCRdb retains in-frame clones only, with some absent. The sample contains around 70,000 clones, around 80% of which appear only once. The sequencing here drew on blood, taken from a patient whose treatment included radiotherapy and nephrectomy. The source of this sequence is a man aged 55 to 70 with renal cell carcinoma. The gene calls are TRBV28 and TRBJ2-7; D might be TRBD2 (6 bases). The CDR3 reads CASSFRGSYEQYF. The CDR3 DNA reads TGTGCCAGCAGTTTCCGGGGGTCCTACGAGCAGTACTTC.